A selection of T cell receptor beta chains follows, all from one sample in a study of T cell responses to AZD1222 COVID-19 vaccine. Produced via immunoSEQ multiplex PCR; TCRdb's table is partial and in-frame only. The sample yields about 140,000 clones, 85% to 95% seen once. Sequenced here: peripheral blood, sampled on day 0 of MenACWY control vaccination. The receptors here all came from an adult in good health. CDR3s include the opening cysteine and the closing phenylalanine or tryptophan. A D gene is named only where the DNA matches it firmly.

D | J | length | V | DNA | CDR3
TRBD1 | TRBJ1-2 | 16 | TRBV6-1 | TGTGCCAGCAGCGAAACCCCGGGACAGGTGGGCTATGGCTACACCTTC | CASSETPGQVGYGYTF
NA | TRBJ1-1 | 13 | TRBV27 | TGTGCCAGCAGTTTATCGTGGGGGGGAGAAGCTTTCTTT | CASSLSWGGEAFF
TRBD1 | TRBJ2-1 | 16 | TRBV18 | TGTGCCAGCTCACAACGGGGCGGGACAGGGGCGTATGAGCAGTTCTTC | CASSQRGGTGAYEQFF
NA | TRBJ2-1 | 15 | TRBV11-2 | TGTGCCAGCAGGTCACTTGAGAAATCCTACAATGAGCAGTTCTTC | CASRSLEKSYNEQFF
NA | TRBJ1-1 | 13 | TRBV6-5 | TGTGCCAGCAGTTTAAACCAAGGGACTGAAGCTTTCTTT | CASSLNQGTEAFF
NA | TRBJ2-1 | 16 | TRBV6-5 | TGTGCCAGCAGTTACTCGCCCGGGACCCCTGGGGATGAGCAGTTCTTC | CASSYSPGTPGDEQFF
NA | TRBJ2-1 | 13 | TRBV4-3 | TGCGCCAGCAGCCAAGAGTTCGGGTATCAGCAGTTCTTC | CASSQEFGYQQFF
TRBD2 | TRBJ2-1 | 13 | TRBV7-3 | TGTGCCAGCAGCTTACTAGCGGGAAGTGAGCAGTTCTTC | CASSLLAGSEQFF
TRBD1 | TRBJ1-1 | 14 | TRBV10-1 | TGCGCCAGCAGTGAGGACAGGGAGGACACTGAAGCTTTCTTT | CASSEDREDTEAFF
NA | TRBJ2-1 | 14 | TRBV2 | TGTGCCAGCAGTTCTAGTGGCAGGTACAATGAGCAGTTCTTC | CASSSSGRYNEQFF